Presented here are 23 T cell receptor beta chains from one specimen sequenced in a study of cytomegalovirus exposure and HLA in healthy donors. Primers for the PCR totalled 60 Vbeta and 13 Jbeta. The protocol was immunoSEQ multiplex PCR, while the TCRdb copy is restricted to in-frame clones and leaves out a portion. The sample yields over 200,000 clones, about 77% seen once. The specimen was PBMCs. The receptor source for this set is a woman aged 25 to 39 in good health and CMV-seronegative.

This rearrangement joins TRBV25-1 to TRBJ1-1; D is uncertain. V lost 9 bases and J lost 1, with 18 bases in between. CDR1 is MGHDK, CDR2 SYGVNS, per germline. The CDR3 has 15 amino acids. CDR3 DNA sequence: TGTGCCAGTAGTTCTTTAGACACACCGAACACTGAAGCTTTCTTT. Encoded protein: CASSSLDTPNTEAFF.

The chain joins TRBV9 to TRBJ1-2, with TRBD1 matching 7 bases. J lost 8 bases, V lost 3 bases, and 1 base had no gene match. The germline V gene encodes CDR1 SGDLS and CDR2 YYNGEE. The CDR3 is made up of 11 amino acids. The CDR3 DNA reads as TGTGCCAGCAGCGGAGGGGGCGGCTACACCTTC. Protein: CASSGGGGYTF. Full variable domain (outside the CDR3, taken from reference TRBV9 and TRBJ1-2): DSGVTQTPKHLITATGQRVTLRCSPRSGDLSVYWYQQSLDQGLQFLIQYYNGEERAKGNILERFSAQQFPDLHSELNLSSLELGDSALYFCASSGGGGYTFGSGTRLTVV.

This clone was counted a single time. V and J are TRBV6-5 and TRBJ1-1; no firm D call. Germline-derived CDR1 and CDR2 are MNHEY and SVGAGI. V lost 0 bases and J 4 bases, leaving 12 bases between the germline ends. This CDR3 has 15 amino acids. The CDR3 reads CASSYSKGGSTEAFF. The CDR3 bases are TGTGCCAGCAGTTACTCGAAGGGAGGTAGCACTGAAGCTTTCTTT.

The chain carries TRBV29-1 and TRBJ1-1; tentative D call: TRBD1 (6 bases). V was shortened by 5 bases and J by 5 bases, with 12 bases between the two germline ends. The CDR3 runs to 12 residues. Germline V CDR1 and CDR2: SQVTM, ANQGSEA. The CDR3 DNA is TGCAGCGTTTCCGGGGGGCGGACTGAAGCTTTCTTT. It yields the protein CSVSGGRTEAFF.

In its sample, this clone was seen a few times. V usage is TRBV6-1 and J usage is TRBJ1-2, with TRBD1 matching 9 bases. Germline lookup yields CDR1 MNHNS and CDR2 SASEGT. V was clipped by 7 bases and J by 9 bases; unmatched bases: 6. CDR3 size: 12 residues. The DNA for the CDR3 is TGTGCCAGCACCGGAGGACAGGGGAGCTACACCTTC. Translation gives CASTGGQGSYTF.

This chain uses TRBV11-2 with TRBJ1-1; 7 nucleotides match TRBD1. Germline CDR1 SGHAT, CDR2 FQNNGV. Germline trimming cut 7 bases from V and 1 base from J; bases unmatched to any gene: 12. This CDR3 spans 16 amino acids. The CDR3 DNA reads as TGTGCCAGCAATCCTCTGAGGGGGCGAAGGAACACTGAAGCTTTCTTT. Translation: CASNPLRGRRNTEAFF.

The V call is TRBV7-3, the J call TRBJ2-3, with 10 bases aligning to TRBD1. The V segment lost 6 bases and the J segment 2 bases; nucleotides outside the gene matches: 8. CDR3 length: 16 amino acids. Germline values: CDR1 SGHTA, CDR2 FQGTGA. The CDR3 DNA sequence: TGTGCCAGCAGTCGATGGGGGACAGGGGTCACAGATACGCAGTATTTT. Its protein product is CASSRWGTGVTDTQYF.

With regard to this clone: Its ends do not fully match the called genes, so a read error is possible. The chain links TRBV18 to TRBJ1-3; D perhaps matches TRBD1 (5 bases). From germline, CDR1 is KGHSH and CDR2 LQKENI. The CDR3 is 17 residues long. Written as DNA, the CDR3 is TGTGTCAGCTCACCTATTCTGGGACTCTTATCTGGAAACACCATATATTTT. Amino acids: CVSSPILGLLSGNTIYF.

Of note for this clone: One end of the junction varies from germline; a read error may be responsible. The chain uses TRBV5-1 and TRBJ2-1, with 14 nucleotides matching TRBD2. The germline gives CDR1 SGHRS, CDR2 YFSETQ. This CDR3 has 16 amino acids. DNA for the CDR3: TGCGCCAGCAGATTGGACCCCGGGACTAGCGGGGGAGAGCAGTTCTTC. Amino acids: CASRLDPGTSGGEQFF.

The V gene is TRBV6-7, the J gene TRBJ2-3; TRBD2 matches at 11 bases. TRBV6-7 is flagged as an ORF with uncertain function. Trimming removed 3 bases from V and 2 bases from J; junction bases left unmatched: 1. CDR3 size: 15 residues. For the CDR3, the DNA is TGTGCCAGCAGTTATAGCGGGAGGGCCACAGATACGCAGTATTTT. Its translation is CASSYSGRATDTQYF.

This rearrangement joins TRBV7-3 to TRBJ1-6; D is perhaps TRBD1 (6 bases). Trimming took 2 bases from V and 11 from J, leaving 13 bases between them. CDR3 length: 14 amino acids. The V gene's germline CDR1 is SGHTA and CDR2 FQGTGA. The CDR3 nucleotides are TGTGCCAGCAGCTTAGACAGGTTCAAACCACCCCTCCACTTT. As protein: CASSLDRFKPPLHF.

The chain employs TRBV11-3 and TRBJ2-5; 9 bases are a match to TRBD2. The CDR3 length is 15 residues. Germline lookup yields CDR1 SGHNT and CDR2 YENEEA. V lost 1 base, J lost 5 bases, and 5 bases stayed unmatched. The CDR3 here is CASSLGRGGPETQYF. The CDR3 DNA is TGTGCCAGCAGCTTAGGGCGGGGGGGACCGGAGACCCAGTACTTC.

The CDR3 DNA reads TGCGCCAGTTCGCTTGGAGCCTTAGATACGCAGTATTTT. It specifies CASSLGALDTQYF. The chain couples TRBV5-1 to TRBJ2-3; no firm D call. Germline loops: CDR1 SGHRS, CDR2 YFSETQ. Trimming stripped 8 bases from V and 5 bases from J, with 15 bases between. CDR3 length equals 13 residues.

The V and J genes are TRBV27 and TRBJ1-1, with D uncertain. Trimming stripped 0 bases from V and 7 bases from J, with 9 bases between. This CDR3 comprises 13 residues. Germline V gives CDR1 MNHEY, CDR2 SMNVEV (reference sequence). The CDR3 here is CASSLSYSGEAFF. As DNA, the CDR3 is TGTGCCAGCAGTTTATCATATAGTGGTGAAGCTTTCTTT.

The V gene is TRBV6-5, the J gene TRBJ2-7, with no clear D. V shed 2 bases and J shed 5 bases, with 7 bases lying between them. There are 12 residues in the CDR3. The germline V gene has CDR1 MNHEY and CDR2 SVGAGI. CDR3 bases: TGTGCCAGCAGTTACGATTGGCACGAGCAGTACTTC. Encoded protein: CASSYDWHEQYF.

V and J are TRBV7-9 and TRBJ2-1; 12 bases agree with TRBD2. The ends lost 6 bases at V and 1 base at J; junction bases unmatched: 10. This CDR3 is built from 18 residues. Germline values: CDR1 SEHNR, CDR2 FQNEAQ (reference sequence). CDR3 residues: CASSHLLAGGESYNEQFF. The CDR3 coding sequence is TGTGCCAGCAGTCACCTACTAGCGGGAGGTGAATCCTACAATGAGCAGTTCTTC. Based on the CDR3 plus reference TRBV7-9 and TRBJ2-1, the full variable domain is DTGVSQNPRHKITKRGQNVTFRCDPISEHNRLYWYRQTLGQGPEFLTYFQNEAQLEKSRLLSDRFSAERPKGSFSTLEIQRTEQGDSAMYLCASSHLLAGGESYNEQFFGPGTRLTVL.

CDR3 in DNA: TGTGCCTGGACCCGTGCGGGGGGCTACGAGCAGTACTTC. This sequence encodes CAWTRAGGYEQYF. The gene calls are TRBV30 and TRBJ2-7; 8 bases agree with TRBD2. The CDR3 is 13 residues long. V lost 4 bases to trimming and J lost 3 bases; unmatched junction nucleotides: 5. Germline assignment: CDR1 GTSNPN and CDR2 SVGIG (reference sequence).

This sequence joins TRBV5-8 and TRBJ1-2, with D possibly being TRBD1 (6 bases). CDR3 size: 11 residues. Looked up from germline, CDR1 is SGHTS and CDR2 is YDEGEE. V was pared by 4 bases and J by 8 bases, with 9 bases between. The CDR3 protein is CASSQQGGYTF. The CDR3 nucleotides read TGTGCCAGCAGCCAACAGGGCGGCTACACCTTC.

V gene TRBV2 combines with J gene TRBJ1-1; unclear D gene. Germline V gene data show CDR1 as SNHLY and CDR2 as FYNNEI. This CDR3 contains 14 residues. The V end was cut by 6 bases, the J end by 2 bases, with 13 bases between. The CDR3 reads CASSPTYPNTEAFF. CDR3 in DNA: TGTGCCAGCAGCCCGACTTACCCCAACACTGAAGCTTTCTTT.

V usage is TRBV19 and J usage is TRBJ1-4; 8 bases line up with TRBD1. The CDR3 length is 15 residues. After removal of 3 bases from V and 8 bases from J, the junction contained 8 bases not matched to a gene. Germline V gene data show CDR1 as LNHDA and CDR2 as SQIVND (reference sequence). CDR3 residues: CASSMADRGGEKLFF. The CDR3 DNA reads TGTGCCAGTAGTATGGCCGACAGGGGAGGGGAAAAACTGTTTTTT.

The rearrangement joins TRBV6-1 to TRBJ1-4; no clear D. Trimming took 3 bases from V and 8 from J, leaving 16 bases between them. CDR1 MNHNS and CDR2 SASEGT come from the germline V gene. This CDR3 has 15 amino acids. The CDR3: CASSDTARSEEKLFF. CDR3 bases: TGTGCCAGCAGTGATACGGCGAGGTCGGAAGAAAAACTGTTTTTT.

The chain combines TRBV10-3 with TRBJ2-3; D may be TRBD1 or TRBD2 (6 bases each). The V gene's germline CDR1 is ENHRY and CDR2 SYGVKD. Trimming removed 10 bases from V and 4 bases from J, with 18 bases in between. CDR3 length: 14 amino acids. The CDR3 here is CATRGGSEADTQYF. As DNA, the CDR3 is TGTGCCACCAGGGGAGGTTCGGAGGCAGATACGCAGTATTTT.

This chain joins TRBV6-1 and TRBJ1-5; 7 nucleotides match TRBD1. The ends lost 5 bases at V and 4 bases at J; junction bases unmatched: 8. The CDR3 sequence is 15 residues long. The germline CDR1 and CDR2 sequences are MNHNS and SASEGT. The CDR3 protein is CASSLSGGRNQPQHF. The CDR3 DNA is TGTGCCAGCAGTCTATCAGGGGGAAGGAATCAGCCCCAGCATTTT.